The clone carrying this TCR beta chain was detected only a few times. Its matching antigen is unknown. Generated by immunoSEQ multiplex PCR, the TCRdb table keeps only in-frame clones and is missing some. The repertoire holds fewer than 150,000 clones, about 90% seen once, with about 10% in the top ten. The sample comes from a study of T cell responses to AZD1222 COVID-19 vaccine. The CDR3 is 14 amino acids. CDR1 and CDR2 from the germline V gene are SEHNR and FQNEAQ (reference sequence). Trimming cost V 4 bases and J 2 bases, with 12 bases left between them. Points from the study as a whole: CD4 TCRs linked to vaccination spanned spike, dominating at 160-218 and 743-854.

The input for sequencing was peripheral blood, taken on day 0 of AZD1222 vaccination. The V call is TRBV7-9, the J call TRBJ2-7; D possibly corresponds to TRBD2 (5 bases). The clonotype comes from an adult in good health. The CDR3 reads CASSSNEGTYEQYF. The CDR3 DNA is TGTGCCAGCAGCTCGAACGAGGGAACCTACGAGCAGTACTTC. The full variable domain, rest sourced from reference TRBV7-9 and TRBJ2-7, is DTGVSQNPRHKITKRGQNVTFRCDPISEHNRLYWYRQTLGQGPEFLTYFQNEAQLEKSRLLSDRFSAERPKGSFSTLEIQRTEQGDSAMYLCASSSNEGTYEQYFGPGTRLTVT.